This T cell receptor (beta chain) was obtained from a study of blood T cell repertoires in COVID-19. Libraries were prepared by immunoSEQ multiplex PCR; TCRdb keeps only in-frame clonotypes and omits some of them. The sample records approximately 240,000 clones, 70% to 85% being singletons. CDR3 length: 15 amino acids. Germline V gene data show CDR1 as LGHDT and CDR2 as YNNKEL (reference sequence). V lost 3 bases and J lost 5, with 14 bases in between. The sequenced sample was peripheral blood. The sequence came from a middle-aged woman who had recovered from COVID-19. J is TRBJ1-5 and V is TRBV3-1 (or the pseudogene TRBV3-2); no reliable D call. CDR3 in amino acids: CASSQQVGTDQPQHF. DNA for the CDR3: TGTGCCAGCAGCCAGCAGGTTGGAACCGATCAGCCCCAGCATTTT.